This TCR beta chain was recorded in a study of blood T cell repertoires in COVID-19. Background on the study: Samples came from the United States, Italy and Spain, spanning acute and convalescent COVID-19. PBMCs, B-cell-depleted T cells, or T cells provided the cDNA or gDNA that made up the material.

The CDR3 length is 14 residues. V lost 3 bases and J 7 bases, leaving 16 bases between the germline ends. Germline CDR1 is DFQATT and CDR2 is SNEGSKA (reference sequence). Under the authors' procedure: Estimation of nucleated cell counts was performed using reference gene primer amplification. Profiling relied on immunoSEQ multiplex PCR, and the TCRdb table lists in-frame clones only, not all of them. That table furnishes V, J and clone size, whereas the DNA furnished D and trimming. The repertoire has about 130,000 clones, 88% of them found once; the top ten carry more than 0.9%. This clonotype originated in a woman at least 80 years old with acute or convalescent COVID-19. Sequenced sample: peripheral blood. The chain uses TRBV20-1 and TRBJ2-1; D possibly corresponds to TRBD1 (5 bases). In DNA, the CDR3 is TGCAGTGCTAGTTATACAGGTGGGCTTAATGAGCAGTTCTTC. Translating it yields CSASYTGGLNEQFF.